These 15 T cell receptor beta chains share one sample of origin, sequenced in a study of blood T cell repertoires in COVID-19. Libraries were prepared by immunoSEQ multiplex PCR; TCRdb keeps only in-frame clonotypes and omits some of them. Of almost 55,000 clones in the sample, approximately 88% are singletons; the top ten hold about 3.5%. Sequencing was performed on peripheral blood. The receptor set was obtained from a human donor in a cohort sampled during active COVID-19.

The DNA of the CDR3 is TGTGCCAGCAGTGTTCGAGGCTCTGGAAACACCATATATTTT. Translation gives CASSVRGSGNTIYF. This chain connects TRBV2 to TRBJ1-3; no firm D call. Germline CDR1 is SNHLY and CDR2 is FYNNEI. The CDR3 consists of 14 residues. V lost 4 bases to trimming and J lost 0 bases, with 7 bases between them.

In the case of this clone: In the same sample, other DNA sequences code for this CDR3. The chain joins TRBV18 to TRBJ1-2; possible D gene TRBD1, 5 bases. Germline CDR1 and CDR2: KGHSH and LQKENI. This CDR3 has 14 residues. V dropped 3 bases and J dropped 4 bases, with 12 bases sitting between them. The CDR3 protein is CASSPGQGLYGYTF. The CDR3 nucleotides read TGTGCCAGCTCACCGGGCCAGGGACTCTATGGCTACACCTTC.

The genes are TRBV10-3 and TRBJ1-1; D unclear. There are 13 residues in the CDR3. Germline lookup yields CDR1 ENHRY and CDR2 SYGVKD. The germline V and J ends were trimmed by 0 bases and 6 bases, with 8 bases remaining between them. CDR3 nucleotides: TGTGCCATCAGTGAGTCGCGAAGCTCTGAAGCTTTCTTT. This sequence encodes CAISESRSSEAFF.

The J gene is TRBJ2-3, the V gene TRBV21-1; the table's D call, TRBD1, has no DNA check behind it. TRBV21-1 is designated a pseudogene. The CDR3 totals 15 residues. CDR3 DNA: TGTGCCAGCAGCTCCCAAGGACAGATCACAGATACGCAGTATTTT. Amino acid sequence: CASSSQGQITDTQYF.

The chain carries TRBV5-1 and TRBJ2-5; D gene uncertain. From germline, CDR1 is SGHRS and CDR2 YFSETQ. The V gene lost 0 bases and the J gene lost 5 bases, with 5 bases spanning the gap. There are 12 residues in the CDR3. CDR3 nucleotides: TGCGCCAGCAGCTTGGCCATGGAGACCCAGTACTTC. It codes for CASSLAMETQYF.

The genes are TRBV7-3 and TRBJ2-7; D remains ambiguous. Germline V gene lookup returns CDR1 SGHTA and CDR2 FQGTGA. Between the trimmed V and J ends, which lost 10 bases and 3 bases, there was a span of 16 bases. This CDR3 spans 13 amino acids. The CDR3 DNA is TGTGCCACCGAGACATCTCTGATCTACGAGCAGTACTTC. Translation gives CATETSLIYEQYF.

V and J are TRBV6-5 and TRBJ1-6; possibly TRBD1 for D (6 bases). This CDR3 has 14 amino acids. V lost 5 bases and J 8 bases, leaving 13 bases between the germline ends. Germline-derived CDR1 and CDR2 are MNHEY and SVGAGI. The CDR3 loop reads CASSTGYRDSPLHF. The CDR3 DNA reads TGTGCCAGCAGTACAGGGTACCGGGATTCACCCCTCCACTTT.

This chain uses TRBV19 with TRBJ1-3; D is uncertain. V shed 4 bases and J shed 1 base, with 11 bases lying between them. The CDR3 contains 15 residues. CDR1 LNHDA and CDR2 SQIVND come from the germline V gene (reference sequence). The DNA for the CDR3 is TGTGCCAGTAGTACAGACGCGGGATCTGGAAACACCATATATTTT. Residues: CASSTDAGSGNTIYF. The full variable domain, its missing parts supplied by reference TRBV19 and TRBJ1-3, is DGGITQSPKYLFRKEGQNVTLSCEQNLNHDAMYWYRQDPGQGLRLIYYSQIVNDFQKGDIAEGYSVSREKKESFPLTVTSAQKNPTAFYLCASSTDAGSGNTIYFGEGSWLTVV.

The V and J genes are TRBV27 and TRBJ1-4; a weak D match, TRBD1 (5 bases). V lost 7 bases to trimming and J lost 4 bases, with 19 bases between them. Germline CDR1 and CDR2: MNHEY and SMNVEV (reference sequence). There are 16 residues in the CDR3. This CDR3 is CASKRRETGRNEKLFF. CDR3 in DNA: TGTGCCAGCAAAAGAAGGGAAACAGGACGTAATGAAAAACTGTTTTTT.

This chain connects TRBV6-6 to TRBJ2-1; 9 nucleotides agree with TRBD1. This CDR3 is built from 12 residues. Germline V CDR1 and CDR2: MNHNY, SVGAGI (reference sequence). The V segment lost 5 bases and the J segment 9 bases; nucleotides outside the gene matches: 2. CDR3 coding DNA: TGTGCCAGCAGTGGACAGGGGACTGAGCAGTTCTTC. Translating gives CASSGQGTEQFF.

The chain has TRBV5-5 and TRBJ2-7; no reliable D call. In germline, CDR1 is SGHKS, CDR2 YYEKEE (reference sequence). Trimming shortened V by 0 bases and J by 2 bases, and 12 bases separated the two germline ends. The CDR3 totals 15 residues. The CDR3, as DNA: TGTGCCAGCAGCTTGGGGCCCCAACCGACCTACGAGCAGTACTTC. This sequence encodes CASSLGPQPTYEQYF.

The chain carries TRBV6-5 and TRBJ2-7, with TRBD1 as a possible D gene (6 bases). Trimming removed 2 bases at V and 6 bases at J, with 14 bases between. The CDR3 has 14 residues. Germline loops: CDR1 MNHEY, CDR2 SVGAGI. CDR3 loop: CASSYGGPLGEQYF. In DNA form, the CDR3 reads TGTGCCAGCAGTTACGGGGGCCCCTTGGGCGAGCAGTACTTC.

J is TRBJ1-5 and V is TRBV2; TRBD1 is a possible D gene (6 bases). Germline V gene lookup returns CDR1 SNHLY and CDR2 FYNNEI. CDR3 length: 14 residues. V was shortened by 7 bases and J by 3 bases, with 13 bases between the two germline ends. CDR3 coding DNA: TGTGCCAGCAATAACCAGGGGCCCAATCAGCCCCAGCATTTT. Its translation is CASNNQGPNQPQHF.

The chain employs TRBV6-1 and TRBJ1-4; the match to TRBD1 covers 7 bases. Germline V CDR1 and CDR2: MNHNS, SASEGT. V was pared by 2 bases and J by 3 bases, with 6 bases of the junction left unmatched. There are 16 residues in the CDR3. CDR3 amino acids: CASSEMTGRSNEKLFF. CDR3 bases: TGTGCCAGCAGTGAAATGACAGGGAGGTCTAATGAAAAACTGTTTTTT.

This clone was recorded a few times. The CDR3: CAARGGSYNEQFF. The CDR3 nucleotides are TGTGCGGCCAGAGGAGGGTCCTACAATGAGCAGTTCTTC. The chain uses TRBV18 and TRBJ2-1; possibly TRBD2 for D (6 bases). CDR1 is KGHSH and CDR2 is LQKENI in the germline V gene. The CDR3 is 13 amino acids.